This T cell receptor beta chain derives from a study of blood T cell repertoires in COVID-19. Some clones are missing from TCRdb's copy, which holds only in-frame ones; the method was immunoSEQ multiplex PCR. The table has some 260,000 clones, 75% to 90% seen once; the top ten hold about 6%. The receptor's source is a woman between 25 and 40 years old with acute COVID-19. Sequencing was carried out using PBMCs or T cells enriched from blood (not recorded which).

The CDR3 loop reads CATRDSPNTGELFF. The CDR3 DNA follows: TGTGCCACCAGAGACAGCCCCAACACCGGGGAGCTGTTTTTT. This chain links TRBV25-1 with TRBJ2-2, with D possibly matching TRBD1 (5 bases). Germline V gives CDR1 MGHDK, CDR2 SYGVNS. The germline V and J ends were trimmed by 10 bases and 2 bases, with 14 bases remaining between them. CDR3 size: 14 residues.